This TCR beta chain was recorded in a study of cytomegalovirus exposure and HLA in healthy donors. About the research overall: In terms of ancestry, the Caucasian-associated cluster contained about four fifths of the approximately 400 genotyped donors. Whole-study findings and limits: Later analysis demonstrated an association between a missense DCLRE1C variant and TCR beta V- and J-gene trimming. A later analysis reportedly found fewer N-insertions in an Asian-associated ancestry cluster than the approximately 660-donor mean.

With respect to this clone: Its antigen is not known.

Primers included in the PCR were 60 Vbeta and 13 Jbeta primers. Authors' analysis steps: In a later analysis, of tens of millions of unique beta chains, 9 million to 11 million appeared in at least two donors. Libraries were prepared by immunoSEQ multiplex PCR; TCRdb keeps only in-frame clonotypes and omits some of them. That table supplies the V and J calls and clone size; D and trimming were determined from the DNA. The sample lists 150,000 or so clones, just over 70% occurring once. Sequenced material: PBMCs. The TCR sequence derives from a human donor in good health.

CDR3: CASSYDGGRTDTQYF. The CDR3 DNA reads TGTGCCAGCAGTTACGACGGGGGGCGCACAGATACGCAGTATTTT. This rearrangement joins TRBV6-6 to TRBJ2-3; D may be TRBD2 (7 bases). This CDR3 has 15 residues. Germline CDR1 is MNHNY and CDR2 is SVGAGI (reference sequence). V lost 2 bases, J lost 1 base, and 10 bases lay in between.